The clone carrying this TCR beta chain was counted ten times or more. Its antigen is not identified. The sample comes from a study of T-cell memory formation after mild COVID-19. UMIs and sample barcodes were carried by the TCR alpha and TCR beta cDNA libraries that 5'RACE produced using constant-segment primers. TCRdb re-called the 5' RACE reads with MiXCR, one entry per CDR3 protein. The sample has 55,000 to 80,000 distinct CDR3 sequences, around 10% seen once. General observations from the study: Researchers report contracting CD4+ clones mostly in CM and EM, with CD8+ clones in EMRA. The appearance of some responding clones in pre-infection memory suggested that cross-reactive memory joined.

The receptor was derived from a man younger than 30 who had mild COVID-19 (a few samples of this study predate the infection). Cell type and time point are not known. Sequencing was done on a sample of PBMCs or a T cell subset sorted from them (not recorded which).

The DNA of the CDR3 is TGTGCCAGCGCGGCAGTTTACACAGATACGCAGTATTTT. This encodes CASAAVYTDTQYF. This rearrangement joins TRBV7-3 to TRBJ2-3; D not resolved. Trimming removed 8 bases from V and 2 bases from J, with 11 bases in between. Germline assignment: CDR1 SGHTA and CDR2 FQGTGA. This CDR3 is 13 amino acids long.